This passage covers 7 T cell receptor beta chains from one sample sequenced in a study of shared clonotypes between healthy human individuals. The protocol was immunoSEQ multiplex PCR, while the TCRdb copy is restricted to in-frame clones and leaves out a portion. This table holds some 660,000 clones, about three quarters found once. The sequencing sample was made of memory CD4+ T cells sorted from blood. The subset here: CD45RA-negative fraction. The receptors originated from a woman aged 25-40 years in good health.

A single count supports this clone. The chain is built from TRBV11-2 and TRBJ2-3; maybe TRBD1 (6 bases). Trimming left V 4 bases short and J 4 bases short, with 12 bases between. Per germline, CDR1 SGHAT and CDR2 FQNNGV. The CDR3 covers 14 residues. The chain's CDR3 is CASSSRQEADTQYF. CDR3 bases: TGTGCCAGCAGCTCCCGACAGGAGGCAGATACGCAGTATTTT.

This sequence joins TRBV5-1 and TRBJ1-3, with D tentatively TRBD1 (5 bases). Looked up from germline, CDR1 is SGHRS and CDR2 is YFSETQ. This CDR3 has 16 amino acids. The V and J ends lost 1 base and 0 bases respectively, with 11 bases between them. CDR3 sequence: CASSLTGPNSGNTIYF. CDR3 nucleotide sequence: TGCGCCAGCAGCTTGACAGGACCAAACTCTGGAAACACCATATATTTT.

The chain uses TRBV30 and TRBJ1-5; D remains ambiguous. The CDR3 consists of 14 residues. Per germline, CDR1 GTSNPN and CDR2 SVGIG (reference sequence). V lost 3 bases, J lost 1 base, and 10 bases lay in between. The CDR3 DNA sequence: TGTGCCTGGAGGGGAGTAGGGAGCAATCAGCCCCAGCATTTT. This translates into CAWRGVGSNQPQHF.

The chain uses TRBV29-1 and TRBJ1-5; D is uncertain. The length of the CDR3 is 12 residues. V was cut by 7 bases and J by 0 bases, with 7 bases left in between. CDR1 and CDR2 (germline): SQVTM, ANQGSEA. The CDR3: CSAKYSNQPQHF. DNA of the CDR3: TGCAGCGCCAAATATAGCAATCAGCCCCAGCATTTT.

This clone was picked up a small number of times. The chain is built from TRBV6-6 and TRBJ1-5; TRBD1 aligns across 8 bases. Germline assignment: CDR1 MNHNY and CDR2 SVGAGI (reference sequence). The length of the CDR3 is 16 residues. The junction had 6 bases not matched to a gene; V was cut back by 5 bases and J by 0 bases. CDR3: CASSRGQDLSNQPQHF. Written as DNA, the CDR3 is TGTGCCAGCAGTAGGGGACAGGATCTTAGCAATCAGCCCCAGCATTTT.

In DNA form, the CDR3 reads TGTGCCAGCAGCTTAGTGTGGGGACCCTACGAGCAGTACTTC. Translating it yields CASSLVWGPYEQYF. The chain combines TRBV7-9 with TRBJ2-7; D might be TRBD1 or TRBD2, each matching 5 bases. This CDR3 contains 14 residues. CDR1 is SEHNR, CDR2 FQNEAQ, per germline (reference sequence). The V end was cut by 1 base, the J end by 2 bases, with 9 bases between.

This chain joins TRBV18 and TRBJ1-2, with 7 bases identical to TRBD1. Losses at the gene ends were 3 bases for V and 0 bases for J; bases not matched to a gene: 1. Per germline, CDR1 KGHSH and CDR2 LQKENI. The CDR3 is made up of 14 amino acids. Written as DNA, the CDR3 is TGTGCCAGCTCACCGGGACAGACTAACTATGGCTACACCTTC. It codes for CASSPGQTNYGYTF.